This passage covers 14 T cell receptor beta chains from one sample sequenced in a study of T-cell reconstitution after alpha-beta-depleted transplantation in children (TCRdb year 2016). The method was PCR. Sequencing relied on an Illumina HiSeq 2500. Molecular barcoding was employed in the preparation of TCR libraries, with unique molecular identifiers being used to normalize TCRbeta repertoire quantification. TCRdb cleaned the public reads at Q25 with fastp, built clones with MiXCR and kept in-frame beta chains. Rows with one shared CDR3 protein collapse into an entry with the most common genes and DNA. Recorded for this sample are 360,000 or so distinct CDR3 sequences; around 21% of them occurred a single time. Of the sample, 3.5% to 4% falls within the top ten clones. Sequences were derived from PBMCs from the stem cell graft donor, sampled from the stem cell graft. Source of these receptors: a human donor who donated a stem cell graft to a child with acute myeloid leukemia.

This chain connects TRBV12-3 or TRBV12-4 to TRBJ1-1, with 9 bases that match TRBD1. The CDR3 extends over 15 amino acids. V lost 5 bases to trimming and J lost 5 bases; unmatched junction nucleotides: 9. The CDR3 reads CASSPRGTGWTEAFF. The DNA of the CDR3 is TGTGCCAGCAGTCCTCGAGGGACAGGGTGGACTGAAGCTTTCTTT.

This clonotype was detected a few times. The chain recombines TRBV12-3 or TRBV12-4 with TRBJ2-7; D gene unclear. Trimming took 7 bases from V and 5 from J, leaving 6 bases between them. This CDR3 spans 10 amino acids. The CDR3 nucleotides are TGTGCCAGCAAGGGCCACGAGCAGTACTTC. Protein: CASKGHEQYF.

This clonotype was detected a few times. The CDR3 reads CASSVLREGTDTQYF. CDR3 DNA: TGTGCCAGCAGCGTCCTCCGGGAAGGCACAGATACGCAGTATTTT. J is TRBJ2-3 and V is TRBV7-8, with a weak D call TRBD2 (5 bases). Between the trimmed V and J ends, which lost 5 bases and 1 base, there was a span of 13 bases. This CDR3 comprises 15 residues. CDR1 and CDR2 (germline): SGHVS, FQNEAQ.

The chain links TRBV25-1 to TRBJ2-1, with D possibly being TRBD2 (6 bases). V lost 2 bases and J 4 bases, leaving 12 bases between the germline ends. CDR1 is MGHDK, CDR2 SYGVNS, per germline. The CDR3 consists of 15 residues. CDR3 bases: TGTGCCAGCAGTGAACCAGCGGGCGGATACAATGAGCAGTTCTTC. Encoded protein: CASSEPAGGYNEQFF.

Ten or more counts support this clonotype. The J gene is TRBJ2-7, the V gene TRBV25-1; tentatively, D is TRBD1 (5 bases). V dropped 8 bases and J dropped 2 bases, with 13 bases sitting between them. The CDR3 sequence is 13 residues long. Germline V gene lookup returns CDR1 MGHDK and CDR2 SYGVNS. CDR3 amino acids: CASLGQDAYEQYF. Written as DNA, the CDR3 is TGTGCCAGCCTGGGGCAGGATGCCTACGAGCAGTACTTC.

The chain combines TRBV28 with TRBJ2-1, with 11 positions matching TRBD2. With 6 bases clipped from V and 0 bases from J, the junction kept 13 bases outside the gene matches. CDR1 is MDHEN, CDR2 SYDVKM, per germline. This CDR3 has 19 amino acids. The CDR3 region has the DNA TGTGCCAGCAGACCTGGACTAGCGGGCACTAGGAGCTCCTACAATGAGCAGTTCTTC. This translates into CASRPGLAGTRSSYNEQFF.

This clonotype was seen ten or more times. The J gene is TRBJ2-7, the V gene TRBV12-3 or TRBV12-4; TRBD2 matches at 13 bases. Unmatched junction bases numbered 5, after V lost 6 bases and J lost 3 bases. CDR3 length equals 15 residues. The CDR3 DNA sequence: TGTGCCAGCAGATCGGGACTAGCGGGAAACTACGAGCAGTACTTC. The encoded protein is CASRSGLAGNYEQYF.

In this sample, this clonotype turned up a few times. The J gene is TRBJ2-1, the V gene TRBV4-1; 11 bases are a match to TRBD2. The trim removed 0 bases at V and 6 bases at J, leaving 10 bases unmatched. This CDR3 is 18 amino acids long. The V gene's germline CDR1 is MGHRA and CDR2 YSYEKL. The CDR3 region is CASSQDFPLAGASNEQFF. Written as DNA, the CDR3 is TGCGCCAGCAGCCAAGATTTCCCACTAGCGGGAGCTTCCAATGAGCAGTTCTTC.

The chain couples TRBV19 to TRBJ2-7, with 10 bases identical to TRBD2. The CDR3 has 14 amino acids. With 1 base clipped from V and 3 bases from J, the junction kept 0 bases outside the gene matches. Germline values: CDR1 LNHDA, CDR2 SQIVND (reference sequence). This CDR3 is CASSIGTSGYEQYF. The CDR3 DNA reads as TGTGCCAGTAGTATAGGGACTAGCGGCTACGAGCAGTACTTC.

This clonotype was seen ten or more times. The V gene is TRBV5-6, the J gene TRBJ2-7; 9 positions match TRBD2. This CDR3 contains 15 residues. V was pared by 7 bases and J by 3 bases, with 11 bases of the junction left unmatched. Per germline, CDR1 SGHDT and CDR2 YYEEEE. The CDR3 nucleotides are TGTGCCAGCGGGGGTCCTAGCGGGACCGTCTACGAGCAGTACTTC. The encoded protein is CASGGPSGTVYEQYF.

The genes are TRBV24-1 and TRBJ2-5; 7 bases match TRBD2. CDR1 is KGHDR and CDR2 is SFDVKD in the germline V gene. CDR3 length: 16 residues. V shed 3 bases and J 5 bases; nucleotides not matched to a gene: 11. The CDR3 DNA reads as TGTGCCACCAGTGATCGACCTGGGGGGGTGGTGGAGACCCAGTACTTC. This encodes CATSDRPGGVVETQYF.

The rearrangement joins TRBV7-8 to TRBJ2-7; D is unclear. The CDR3 is 11 amino acids. Germline-derived CDR1 and CDR2 are SGHVS and FQNEAQ. V lost 1 base to trimming and J lost 7 bases, with 5 bases between them. The CDR3 sequence: CASSLVQEQYF. CDR3 coding DNA: TGTGCCAGCAGCTTAGTCCAGGAGCAGTACTTC.

This rearrangement joins TRBV29-1 to TRBJ2-3; D gene unclear. Trimming cost V 1 base and J 2 bases, with 10 bases left between them. Germline V lookup: CDR1 SQVTM, CDR2 ANQGSEA. This CDR3 region has 14 residues. CDR3 DNA sequence: TGCAGCGTTGAAGCGGGCGAATACACAGATACGCAGTATTTT. It encodes CSVEAGEYTDTQYF.

There are a few counts of this clonotype. The rearrangement links TRBV4-3 to TRBJ1-1, with D maybe TRBD1 (5 bases). Trimming removed 6 bases from V and 1 base from J, with 15 bases in between. There are 15 residues in the CDR3. In germline, CDR1 is LGHNA, CDR2 YSLEER. The CDR3 spells CASRPVGRANTEAFF. In nucleotides, the CDR3 is TGCGCCAGCAGGCCCGTCGGCAGGGCGAACACTGAAGCTTTCTTT.